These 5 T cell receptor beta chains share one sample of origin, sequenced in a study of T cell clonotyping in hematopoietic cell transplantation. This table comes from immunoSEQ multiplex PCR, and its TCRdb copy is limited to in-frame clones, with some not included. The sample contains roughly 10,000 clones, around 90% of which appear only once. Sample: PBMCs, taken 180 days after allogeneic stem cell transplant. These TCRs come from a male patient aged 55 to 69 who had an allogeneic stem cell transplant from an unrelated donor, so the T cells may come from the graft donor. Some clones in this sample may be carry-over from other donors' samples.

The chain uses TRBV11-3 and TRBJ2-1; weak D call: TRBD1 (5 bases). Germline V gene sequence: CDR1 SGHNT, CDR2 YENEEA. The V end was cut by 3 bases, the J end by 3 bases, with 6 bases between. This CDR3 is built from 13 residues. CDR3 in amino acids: CASSLQGYNEQFF. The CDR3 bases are TGTGCCAGCAGCTTGCAGGGCTACAATGAGCAGTTCTTC.

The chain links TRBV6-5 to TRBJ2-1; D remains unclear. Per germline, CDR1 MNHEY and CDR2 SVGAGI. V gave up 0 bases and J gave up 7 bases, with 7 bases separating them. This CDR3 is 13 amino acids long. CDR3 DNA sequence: TGTGCCAGCAGTTACTCGCAGGATAATGAGCAGTTCTTC. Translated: CASSYSQDNEQFF.

The CDR3 protein is CASSADRKNSPLHF. The CDR3 DNA reads as TGTGCCAGTAGTGCGGACAGGAAAAATTCACCCCTCCACTTT. The rearrangement links TRBV19 to TRBJ1-6, with 7 positions matching TRBD1. CDR1 and CDR2 from the germline V gene are LNHDA and SQIVND (reference sequence). Trimming took 5 bases from V and 7 from J; bases not matched to a gene: 5. CDR3 length equals 14 residues. The full variable domain, with the rest looked up from reference TRBV19 and TRBJ1-6, is DGGITQSPKYLFRKEGQNVTLSCEQNLNHDAMYWYRQDPGQGLRLIYYSQIVNDFQKGDIAEGYSVSREKKESFPLTVTSAQKNPTAFYLCASSADRKNSPLHFGNGTRLTVT.

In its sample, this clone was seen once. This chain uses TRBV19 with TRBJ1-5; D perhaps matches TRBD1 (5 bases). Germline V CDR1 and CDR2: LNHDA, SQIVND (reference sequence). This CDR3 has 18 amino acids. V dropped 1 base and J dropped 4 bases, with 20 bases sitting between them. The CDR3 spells CASSIGPKGQGRNQPQHF. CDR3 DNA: TGTGCCAGTAGTATAGGGCCGAAAGGACAAGGCCGAAATCAGCCCCAGCATTTT.

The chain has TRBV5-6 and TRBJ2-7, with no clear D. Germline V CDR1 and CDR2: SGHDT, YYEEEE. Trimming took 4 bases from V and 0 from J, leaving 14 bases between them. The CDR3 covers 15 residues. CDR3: CASSQVAATSYEQYF. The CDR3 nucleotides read TGTGCCAGCAGCCAAGTCGCAGCGACCTCCTACGAGCAGTACTTC.